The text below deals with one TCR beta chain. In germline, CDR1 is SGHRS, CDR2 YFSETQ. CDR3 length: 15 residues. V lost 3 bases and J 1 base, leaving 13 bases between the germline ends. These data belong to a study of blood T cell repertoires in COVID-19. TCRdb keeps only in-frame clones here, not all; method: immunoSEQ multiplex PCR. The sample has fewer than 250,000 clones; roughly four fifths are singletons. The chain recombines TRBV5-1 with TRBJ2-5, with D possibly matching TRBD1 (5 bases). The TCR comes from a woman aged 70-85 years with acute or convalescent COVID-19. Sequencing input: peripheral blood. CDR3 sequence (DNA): TGCGCCAGCAGCTCCTCCAGGGTTGGCCAAGAGACCCAGTACTTC. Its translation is CASSSSRVGQETQYF.